Reported below is one T cell receptor beta chain. The sample originates from a study of blood T cell repertoires in COVID-19. Study overall: Acute and convalescent COVID-19 samples came from the United States, Italy and Spain. From T cells, B-cell-depleted T cells, or PBMCs came the material, which was cDNA or gDNA.

In the study's own analysis: Amplified reference gene primers provided the basis for estimating nucleated cell counts. Sequencing used immunoSEQ multiplex PCR; TCRdb keeps in-frame clones, though not all of them. V, J and clone size are taken as reported in that table, and D and trimming were inferred from the DNA itself. This table has around 100,000 clones, approximately 88% appearing once. From germline, CDR1 is SGHVS and CDR2 FNYEAQ. V dropped 1 base and J dropped 0 bases, with 10 bases sitting between them. The CDR3 extends over 17 amino acids. The receptor was derived from a middle-aged man with COVID-19, enrolled during active disease. The specimen sequenced was peripheral blood. The rearrangement uses TRBV7-6 and TRBJ2-6; TRBD2 might be the D (5 bases). This CDR3 is CASSLVPGSSGANVLTF. The CDR3 DNA reads TGTGCCAGCAGCTTAGTTCCGGGGAGCTCTGGGGCCAACGTCCTGACTTTC.